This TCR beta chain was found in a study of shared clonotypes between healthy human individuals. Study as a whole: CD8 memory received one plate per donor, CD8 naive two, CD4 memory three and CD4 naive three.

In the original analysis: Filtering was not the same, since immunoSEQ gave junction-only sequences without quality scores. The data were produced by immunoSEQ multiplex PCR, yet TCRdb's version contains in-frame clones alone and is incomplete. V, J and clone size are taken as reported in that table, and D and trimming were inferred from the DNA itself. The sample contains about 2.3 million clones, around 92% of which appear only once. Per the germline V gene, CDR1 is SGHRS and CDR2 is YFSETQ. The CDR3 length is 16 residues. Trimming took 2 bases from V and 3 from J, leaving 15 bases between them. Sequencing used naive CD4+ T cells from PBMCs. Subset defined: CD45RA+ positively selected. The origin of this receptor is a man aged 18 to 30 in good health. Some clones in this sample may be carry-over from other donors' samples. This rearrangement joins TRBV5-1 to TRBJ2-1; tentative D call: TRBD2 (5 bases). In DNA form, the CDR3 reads TGCGCCAGCAGCTTAGCGGCCCAAGGACTCTACAATGAGCAGTTCTTC. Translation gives CASSLAAQGLYNEQFF.